Following are 26 T cell receptor beta chains from one sample sequenced in a study of shared clonotypes between healthy human individuals. Libraries were prepared by immunoSEQ multiplex PCR; TCRdb keeps only in-frame clonotypes and omits some of them. This table holds about 590,000 clones, 95% found once. Naivety among CD8 cells was defined by CD45RO negativity and positive CCR7 selection, thereby excluding terminally differentiated effector memory CD45RA+ cells. Input material: naive CD8+ T cells sorted from blood. These receptors were obtained from a woman aged 25-40 years in good health.

Regarding this clone: This CDR3 is also generated by other DNA sequences in the sample. The gene calls are TRBV27 and TRBJ2-1, with D perhaps matching TRBD1 (5 bases). Germline loops: CDR1 MNHEY, CDR2 SMNVEV (reference sequence). CDR3 length: 14 amino acids. Trimming took off 3 bases at V and 0 bases at J, with 6 bases between the two ends. CDR3 loop: CASSFDSSYNEQFF. The CDR3 DNA follows: TGTGCCAGCAGTTTTGACAGCTCCTACAATGAGCAGTTCTTC.

The chain carries TRBV9 and TRBJ1-2; D gene unclear. Germline CDR1 reads SGDLS; CDR2 reads YYNGEE. Trimming took off 4 bases at V and 0 bases at J, with 13 bases between the two ends. This CDR3 is built from 15 residues. CDR3 nucleotide sequence: TGTGCCAGCAGCCTTCGGGCGGAAGCTAACTATGGCTACACCTTC. Translating gives CASSLRAEANYGYTF.

V is TRBV27 and J is TRBJ1-2; 9 nucleotides agree with TRBD1. The trim removed 6 bases at V and 4 bases at J, leaving 3 bases unmatched. Germline V lookup: CDR1 MNHEY, CDR2 SMNVEV (reference sequence). The CDR3 runs to 13 residues. CDR3 amino acids: CASSWDRAYGYTF. CDR3 in DNA: TGTGCCAGCAGCTGGGACAGGGCCTATGGCTACACCTTC.

The chain uses TRBV19 and TRBJ2-1; D is possibly TRBD1 (5 bases). The ends were cut back, 3 bases at V and 7 bases at J, with 16 bases in the middle. This CDR3 is 15 amino acids long. CDR1 is LNHDA and CDR2 is SQIVND in the germline V gene (reference sequence). This chain's CDR3 is CASSMSPPGPNEQFF. The DNA of the CDR3 is TGTGCCAGTAGTATGTCTCCCCCAGGGCCGAATGAGCAGTTCTTC.

The chain is built from TRBV27 and TRBJ2-1; 12 bases are shared with TRBD2. V shed 4 bases, J shed 5 bases, and the junction held 12 bases outside the gene matches. This CDR3 contains 18 residues. From germline, CDR1 is MNHEY and CDR2 SMNVEV (reference sequence). CDR3 amino acids: CASSSSLAGGPMDNEQFF. The CDR3 DNA reads TGTGCCAGCAGTTCTAGCCTAGCGGGAGGGCCCATGGACAATGAGCAGTTCTTC.

J is TRBJ2-1 and V is TRBV2; 8 positions match TRBD2. CDR1 SNHLY and CDR2 FYNNEI come from the germline V gene. The ends lost 7 bases at V and 1 base at J; junction bases unmatched: 3. This CDR3 has 14 residues. This chain's CDR3 is CASTSGFSYNEQFF. DNA of the CDR3: TGTGCCAGCACTAGCGGGTTTTCCTACAATGAGCAGTTCTTC.

The chain has TRBV13 and TRBJ2-7; no clear D gene. Germline values: CDR1 PRHDT, CDR2 FYEKMQ (reference sequence). Deletions cut 0 bases from V and 4 bases from J, with 13 bases between. The CDR3 loop spans 15 amino acids. The CDR3 bases are TGTGCCAGCAGCTTAGGTAGTGGCGCCTTATACGAGCAGTACTTC. This gives the protein CASSLGSGALYEQYF.

The chain has TRBV5-1 and TRBJ2-5; 7 nucleotides match TRBD2. This CDR3 is 13 amino acids long. J was trimmed by 10 bases and V by 8 bases; bases with no gene match: 14. Looked up from germline, CDR1 is SGHRS and CDR2 is YFSETQ. CDR3 coding DNA: TGCGCCAGTCAGGACCGGGCGGGGAGGGACCAGTACTTC. Protein: CASQDRAGRDQYF.

This chain uses TRBV2 with TRBJ2-3; perhaps D is TRBD1 or TRBD2 (5 bases each). This CDR3 is built from 15 residues. Germline V gene data show CDR1 as SNHLY and CDR2 as FYNNEI. V lost 5 bases and J lost 0, with 12 bases in between. The CDR3, as DNA: TGTGCCAGCAGTTGGGACCCCTCTAGCACAGATACGCAGTATTTT. Translation gives CASSWDPSSTDTQYF.

The chain has TRBV30 and TRBJ2-2; 8 bases agree with TRBD2. The length of the CDR3 is 15 residues. V lost 4 bases and J lost 5; bases outside the gene matches: 9. CDR1 GTSNPN and CDR2 SVGIG come from the germline V gene (reference sequence). CDR3 coding DNA: TGTGCCTGGAACCCGGGACTAGGGGATACCGGGGAGCTGTTTTTT. Protein sequence: CAWNPGLGDTGELFF.

This sequence joins TRBV28 and TRBJ2-2; no reliable D call. The length of the CDR3 is 15 residues. V was trimmed by 3 bases and J by 4 bases, leaving 12 bases between them. The germline V gene has CDR1 MDHEN and CDR2 SYDVKM. This CDR3 is CASSFDGSGTGELFF. The CDR3 DNA reads TGTGCCAGCAGTTTTGATGGGTCGGGCACCGGGGAGCTGTTTTTT.

This chain links TRBV4-2 with TRBJ1-1; no reliable D call. V dropped 1 base and J dropped 4 bases, with 13 bases sitting between them. The CDR3 has 15 amino acids. Germline-derived CDR1 and CDR2 are LGHNA and YNFKEQ. Written as DNA, the CDR3 is TGTGCCAGCAGCCAAGGGTTTGGATCCCCCACTGAAGCTTTCTTT. Its translation: CASSQGFGSPTEAFF.

The chain uses TRBV29-1 and TRBJ2-3, with D maybe TRBD1 (6 bases). CDR3 length: 15 amino acids. CDR1 and CDR2 from the germline V gene are SQVTM and ANQGSEA. V lost 6 bases and J lost 0, with 16 bases in between. The CDR3: CSVLGTQTSTDTQYF. The CDR3 coding sequence is TGCAGCGTCCTAGGGACACAAACTAGCACAGATACGCAGTATTTT.

J is TRBJ2-7 and V is TRBV27; TRBD2 matches 14 bases. With V trimmed by 2 bases and J by 5 bases, 8 bases remained unmatched. CDR1 is MNHEY, CDR2 SMNVEV, per germline (reference sequence). This CDR3 has 17 residues. CDR3 loop: CASSLTYGTSGRNEQYF. The CDR3 DNA is TGTGCCAGCAGTTTAACATACGGGACTAGCGGGAGAAACGAGCAGTACTTC.

The V gene is TRBV28, the J gene TRBJ2-5; D remains ambiguous. This CDR3 spans 15 amino acids. Per germline, CDR1 MDHEN and CDR2 SYDVKM. V was cut by 4 bases and J by 2 bases, with 14 bases left in between. The CDR3 here is CASSSNPGVQETQYF. In DNA form, the CDR3 reads TGTGCCAGCAGTTCCAACCCCGGAGTACAAGAGACCCAGTACTTC. The full variable domain, rest sourced from reference TRBV28 and TRBJ2-5, is DVKVTQSSRYLVKRTGEKVFLECVQDMDHENMFWYRQDPGLGLRLIYFSYDVKMKEKGDIPEGYSVSREKKERFSLILESASTNQTSMYLCASSSNPGVQETQYFGPGTRLLVL.

This rearrangement joins TRBV11-2 to TRBJ2-2, with 8 bases that match TRBD2. This CDR3 region has 13 residues. Germline CDR1 SGHAT, CDR2 FQNNGV. Unmatched junction bases numbered 2, after V lost 5 bases and J lost 6 bases. The CDR3 here is CASSPGGAGELFF. The DNA of the CDR3 is TGTGCCAGCAGCCCGGGGGGGGCCGGGGAGCTGTTTTTT.

A note on this clone: Other DNA sequences in the same sample also yield this CDR3. The genes are TRBV6-5 and TRBJ2-2, with D unresolved. CDR1 is MNHEY and CDR2 is SVGAGI in the germline V gene. V lost 2 bases to trimming and J lost 4 bases, with 8 bases between them. This CDR3 spans 14 amino acids. The CDR3 reads CASSYGPGTGELFF. DNA of the CDR3: TGTGCCAGCAGTTACGGGCCAGGCACCGGGGAGCTGTTTTTT.

The rearrangement uses TRBV5-4 and TRBJ2-7; 7 positions agree with TRBD1. Looked up from germline, CDR1 is SGHNT and CDR2 is YYREEE (reference sequence). The CDR3 has 13 amino acids. The V and J ends lost 4 bases and 3 bases, in that order; junction bases with no gene match: 4. CDR3 nucleotides: TGTGCCAGCAGCCACAGGGGAAGCTACGAGCAGTACTTC. Residues: CASSHRGSYEQYF.

V gene TRBV4-1 combines with J gene TRBJ2-2; D might be TRBD1 (6 bases). The CDR3 covers 17 residues. Trimming removed 4 bases at V and 5 bases at J, with 20 bases between. Germline CDR1 is MGHRA and CDR2 is YSYEKL. The CDR3 DNA follows: TGCGCCAGCAGCCCAACAAGTTCCAGGGGTTTGACCGGGGAGCTGTTTTTT. Translating it yields CASSPTSSRGLTGELFF.

The chain carries TRBV9 and TRBJ2-1; tentatively, D is TRBD2 (5 bases). CDR3 size: 13 residues. With 3 bases removed from V and 1 base from J, the gap between germline ends came to 5 bases. Germline V gene sequence: CDR1 SGDLS, CDR2 YYNGEE. CDR3 DNA: TGTGCCAGCAGCGGGAGGTCCTACAATGAGCAGTTCTTC. Encoded protein: CASSGRSYNEQFF.

This clone was picked up one time. The chain couples TRBV6-5 to TRBJ1-2, with 7 bases identical to TRBD1. The junction had 2 bases not matched to a gene; V was cut back by 2 bases and J by 2 bases. In germline, CDR1 is MNHEY, CDR2 SVGAGI. This CDR3 has 14 residues. CDR3 bases: TGTGCCAGCAGTTACAAGGGGGCGAACTATGGCTACACCTTC. Protein product: CASSYKGANYGYTF.

This clone was detected once. The V gene is TRBV15, the J gene TRBJ1-2, with 8 bases that match TRBD1. The CDR3 loop spans 16 amino acids. Trimming cost V 0 bases and J 5 bases; bases outside gene matches: 8. The germline CDR1 and CDR2 sequences are LNHNV and YYDKDF (reference sequence). CDR3 sequence reads: CATSRDRGLTGYGYTF. CDR3 nucleotides: TGTGCCACCAGCAGAGACAGGGGGCTAACGGGTTATGGCTACACCTTC.

The chain joins TRBV27 to TRBJ2-7; 7 nucleotides align to TRBD2. Germline lookup yields CDR1 MNHEY and CDR2 SMNVEV (reference sequence). The J segment lost 6 bases and the V segment lost 4 bases, leaving 18 bases of the junction unmatched. The CDR3 totals 17 residues. As DNA, the CDR3 is TGTGCCAGCAGTTCCTCAGCGGGAACCCCTCTGTCACGCGAGCAGTACTTC. Amino acids: CASSSSAGTPLSREQYF.

V is TRBV6-4 and J is TRBJ2-3; TRBD2 aligns across 9 bases. J lost 2 bases, V lost 2 bases, and 5 bases had no gene match. Germline assignment: CDR1 MRHNA and CDR2 SNTAGT. This CDR3 has 16 amino acids. CDR3 sequence reads: CASSDAAGGLTDTQYF. The CDR3 DNA reads TGTGCCAGCAGTGACGCTGCGGGAGGGCTCACAGATACGCAGTATTTT.

A single count supports this clone. The V gene is TRBV15, the J gene TRBJ1-5, with D maybe TRBD1 (6 bases). Germline V CDR1 and CDR2: LNHNV, YYDKDF (reference sequence). Trimming removed 0 bases at V and 3 bases at J, with 9 bases between. The CDR3 is 15 residues long. The chain's CDR3 is CATSRDRGLNQPQHF. The DNA of the CDR3 is TGTGCCACCAGCAGAGACAGGGGCCTCAATCAGCCCCAGCATTTT. Using reference TRBV15 and TRBJ1-5 for the parts outside the CDR3, the full variable domain is DAMVIQNPRYQVTQFGKPVTLSCSQTLNHNVMYWYQQKSSQAPKLLFHYYDKDFNNEADTPDNFQSRRPNTSFCFLDIRSPGLGDTAMYLCATSRDRGLNQPQHFGDGTRLSIL.

The V gene is TRBV5-4, the J gene TRBJ2-7; unclear D gene. Looked up from germline, CDR1 is SGHNT and CDR2 is YYREEE (reference sequence). CDR3 length equals 13 residues. V was pared by 0 bases and J by 6 bases, with 10 bases between. The CDR3 DNA follows: TGTGCCAGCAGCTTGGAATTCGGGTTCGAGCAGTACTTC. It specifies CASSLEFGFEQYF.